The clone carrying this T cell receptor (beta chain) was seen only a few times. The antigen is unknown. The data originate from a study of post-analysis software for immune sequencing data. Study in general: Recorded disease courses covered relapsing-remitting, secondary progressive and progressive-relapsing multiple sclerosis. Some patients had no subtype annotation.

Points from the study as a whole: Compared against controls, patients with multiple sclerosis displayed significantly lower normalized Chao1 diversity.

Every TCR beta cDNA library bore unique molecular identifiers. TCRdb reprocessed the PCR reads with MiXCR, giving one entry per CDR3 protein. The sample records some 370,000 distinct CDR3 sequences, approximately 33% being singletons. The receptor's source is a girl between 5 and 17 years old with multiple sclerosis. Material for sequencing was blood.

The chain's CDR3 is CATSIGGGSDTEAFF. CDR3 bases: TGTGCCACCAGCATAGGAGGGGGTTCGGACACTGAAGCTTTCTTT. The chain joins TRBV15 to TRBJ1-1, with a possible D match to TRBD1 (6 bases). The CDR3 has 15 residues. Trimming removed 4 bases from V and 3 bases from J, with 15 bases in between. From germline, CDR1 is LNHNV and CDR2 YYDKDF (reference sequence).